This T cell receptor (beta chain) was identified during a study of blood T cell repertoires in COVID-19. Looking at the study overall: Nucleic acid was either cDNA or gDNA, and it came from T cells, B-cell-depleted T cells, or PBMCs.

Adults between roughly 18 and 89 years of age took part from some 25 US areas. Germline V gives CDR1 SGHNT, CDR2 YYREEE (reference sequence). The CDR3 is made up of 16 amino acids. The trim removed 3 bases at V and 1 base at J, leaving 10 bases unmatched. Original data processing: Cell counts per sample came from amplifying reference gene primers. Sequencing used immunoSEQ multiplex PCR; TCRdb keeps in-frame clones, though not all of them. V, J and clone size were drawn from that table, and D and trimming were deduced from the DNA. The table records about 330,000 clones, roughly 90% of them present only once.

This clonotype originated in a woman aged 25 to 39 who had recovered from COVID-19. The sequenced sample was PBMCs or T cells enriched from blood (not recorded which). This chain links TRBV5-4 with TRBJ2-7; 7 bases fit TRBD1. The CDR3, as DNA: TGTGCCAGCAGCTCAAAATCCGGGACAGATTCCTACGAGCAGTACTTC. Protein product: CASSSKSGTDSYEQYF.